These 13 T cell receptor beta chains were all obtained from the same sample, sequenced in a study of shared clonotypes between healthy human individuals. TCRdb's copy holds only in-frame clones and misses some; the assay was immunoSEQ multiplex PCR. The table includes about 1.5 million clones, 95% to 99% detected once. The specimen was naive CD4+ T cells sorted from blood. This sample's subset: CD45RA+ positively selected. These receptors were taken from a man aged 25-45 years in good health.

In its sample, this clone was seen once. The gene calls are TRBV11-3 and TRBJ2-3; D unresolved. V gave up 1 base and J gave up 1 base, with 6 bases separating them. Germline CDR1 reads SGHNT; CDR2 reads YENEEA. CDR3 length equals 14 residues. CDR3 DNA: TGTGCCAGCAGCTTAGCTCGGGGCACAGATACGCAGTATTTT. Translating gives CASSLARGTDTQYF.

Written as DNA, the CDR3 is TGCGCCAGCAGCAGGGACGTCGGGGTCGTAGAGGTGTTTTTT. Translation gives CASSRDVGVVEVFF. The chain uses TRBV5-1 and TRBJ1-4; D may be TRBD1 (5 bases). Between the trimmed V and J ends, which lost 4 bases and 15 bases, there was a span of 22 bases. The CDR3 extends over 14 amino acids. Germline V gives CDR1 SGHRS, CDR2 YFSETQ.

This clone has just one count. The CDR3: CASSPRQSTDTQYF. CDR3 sequence (DNA): TGTGCCAGCTCACCAAGGCAAAGCACAGATACGCAGTATTTT. This chain joins TRBV18 and TRBJ2-3, with D unresolved. The CDR3 loop spans 14 amino acids. With 2 bases removed from V and 0 bases from J, the gap between germline ends came to 6 bases. The germline gives CDR1 KGHSH, CDR2 LQKENI.

V gene TRBV28 combines with J gene TRBJ2-2, with TRBD2 as a possible D gene (6 bases). Trimming took off 2 bases at V and 5 bases at J, with 15 bases between the two ends. The germline V gene encodes CDR1 MDHEN and CDR2 SYDVKM. This CDR3 comprises 16 residues. The CDR3 bases are TGTGCCAGCAGTTTAAATTATCGGGGGAGGACCGGGGAGCTGTTTTTT. Protein product: CASSLNYRGRTGELFF.

V is TRBV29-1 and J is TRBJ2-7; D is tentatively TRBD1 or TRBD2 (5 bases each). Germline CDR1 SQVTM, CDR2 ANQGSEA. This CDR3 is 14 amino acids long. V dropped 4 bases and J dropped 4 bases, with 17 bases sitting between them. The CDR3 loop is CSVAWDGASYEQYF. The CDR3 nucleotides read TGCAGCGTTGCTTGGGACGGAGCCTCATACGAGCAGTACTTC.

The genes are TRBV28 and TRBJ2-1, with TRBD2 matching over 9 bases. The CDR3 runs to 16 residues. The V gene end was trimmed by 4 bases and the J gene end by 6 bases; junction bases not matched to a gene: 10. Germline V gene sequence: CDR1 MDHEN, CDR2 SYDVKM. DNA for the CDR3: TGTGCCAGCAGTTCCCCCGCGGCGGGAGGGCCCAATGAGCAGTTCTTC. Translation: CASSSPAAGGPNEQFF.

The chain carries TRBV28 and TRBJ1-2, with 8 bases that match TRBD1. V trimming: 8 bases; J trimming: 7 bases; junction bases outside the gene matches: 12. In germline, CDR1 is MDHEN, CDR2 SYDVKM. This CDR3 is built from 14 residues. CDR3 region: CASETPGQGGGYTF. CDR3 in DNA: TGTGCCAGCGAAACCCCTGGACAGGGCGGTGGCTACACCTTC.

V gene TRBV14 combines with J gene TRBJ1-1; D remains ambiguous. CDR1 is SGHDN and CDR2 is FVKESK in the germline V gene. The CDR3 is 16 amino acids. Trimming removed 2 bases at V and 1 base at J, with 14 bases between. The DNA of the CDR3 is TGTGCCAGCAGCCAACGCGTGGGAGTCGGGAACACTGAAGCTTTCTTT. This gives the protein CASSQRVGVGNTEAFF.

This chain links TRBV2 with TRBJ1-1; 7 bases match TRBD1. V shed 4 bases, J shed 5 bases, and the junction held 4 bases outside the gene matches. There are 13 residues in the CDR3. Germline values: CDR1 SNHLY, CDR2 FYNNEI. Here the CDR3 reads CASSGQGWTEAFF. The CDR3 DNA sequence: TGTGCCAGCAGTGGACAGGGATGGACTGAAGCTTTCTTT. Full variable domain (rest looked up from reference TRBV2 and TRBJ1-1): EPEVTQTPSHQVTQMGQEVILRCVPISNHLYFYWYRQILGQKVEFLVSFYNNEISEKSEIFDDQFSVERPDGSNFTLKIRSTKLEDSAMYFCASSGQGWTEAFFGQGTRLTVV.

This chain connects TRBV7-2 to TRBJ2-1; TRBD2 matches at 16 bases. This CDR3 spans 15 amino acids. V lost 1 base to trimming and J lost 15 bases; unmatched junction nucleotides: 6. Germline values: CDR1 SGHTA, CDR2 FQGNSA. CDR3 sequence: CASSLEGTSGRATFF. The CDR3 nucleotides are TGTGCCAGCAGCTTAGAAGGGACTAGCGGGAGGGCGACGTTCTTC.

V and J are TRBV4-3 and TRBJ2-5; D remains ambiguous. This CDR3 has 14 residues. V was cut by 1 base and J by 3 bases, with 9 bases left in between. Germline V CDR1 and CDR2: LGHNA, YSLEER. CDR3 coding DNA: TGCGCCAGCAGCCAAGGTGGTAGTGAAGAGACCCAGTACTTC. Translated, it gives CASSQGGSEETQYF.

The chain employs TRBV28 and TRBJ1-2; unclear D gene. In germline, CDR1 is MDHEN, CDR2 SYDVKM. There are 14 residues in the CDR3. Trimming stripped 3 bases from V and 7 bases from J, with 15 bases between. CDR3 amino acids: CASSFRGPTGGYTF. CDR3 DNA: TGTGCCAGCAGTTTTAGAGGTCCCACTGGTGGCTACACCTTC.

This rearrangement joins TRBV11-2 to TRBJ2-6; D possibly matches TRBD1 or TRBD2 (5 bases each). The CDR3 has 18 residues. V lost 3 bases and J lost 0, with 15 bases in between. Germline assignment: CDR1 SGHAT and CDR2 FQNNGV. For the CDR3, the DNA is TGTGCCAGCAGCTTGGGACCGTTGAGACGCTCTGGGGCCAACGTCCTGACTTTC. This sequence encodes CASSLGPLRRSGANVLTF.